The 2 T cell receptor beta chains presented below share a single source sample, sequenced in a study of CD8 T cells in Susac syndrome. Reverse transcription of about 0.5 to 1 ug RNA used random hexamers. A single record per CDR3 protein comes from TCRdb applying MiXCR to the immunoSEQ multiplex PCR reads. The sample lists around 300,000 distinct CDR3 sequences, 90% to 95% seen once, with 0.06% to 0.075% in the top ten. Sequenced material: CD4+ T cells from PBMCs. The receptors were gathered from a human donor with multiple sclerosis.

This sequence joins TRBV7-9 and TRBJ2-7, with D unresolved. V lost 3 bases, J lost 2 bases, and 5 bases lay in between. Looked up from germline, CDR1 is SEHNR and CDR2 is FQNEAQ (reference sequence). The CDR3 runs 12 residues. The CDR3 nucleotides are TGTGCCAGCAGCTTGACCGCCTACGAGCAGTACTTC. This encodes CASSLTAYEQYF.

The J gene is TRBJ1-5, the V gene TRBV7-9; no firm D call. V lost 4 bases and J 5 bases, leaving 12 bases between the germline ends. CDR1 is SEHNR, CDR2 FQNEAQ, per germline (reference sequence). CDR3 length: 14 amino acids. As DNA, the CDR3 is TGTGCCAGCAGCTCATTAAACCGCGATCAGCCCCAGCATTTT. It encodes CASSSLNRDQPQHF.